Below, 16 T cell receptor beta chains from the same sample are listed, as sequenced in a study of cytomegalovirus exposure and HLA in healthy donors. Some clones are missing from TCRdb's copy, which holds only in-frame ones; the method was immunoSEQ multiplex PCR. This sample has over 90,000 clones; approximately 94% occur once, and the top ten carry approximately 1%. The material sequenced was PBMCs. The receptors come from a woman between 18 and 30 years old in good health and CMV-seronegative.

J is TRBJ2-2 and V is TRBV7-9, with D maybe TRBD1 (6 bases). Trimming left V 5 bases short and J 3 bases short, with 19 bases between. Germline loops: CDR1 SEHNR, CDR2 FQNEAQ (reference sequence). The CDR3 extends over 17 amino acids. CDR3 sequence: CASSPLVGTPYTGELFF. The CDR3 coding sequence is TGTGCCAGCAGCCCCTTAGTCGGGACACCATACACCGGGGAGCTGTTTTTT. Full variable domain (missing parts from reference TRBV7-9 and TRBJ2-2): DTGVSQNPRHKITKRGQNVTFRCDPISEHNRLYWYRQTLGQGPEFLTYFQNEAQLEKSRLLSDRFSAERPKGSFSTLEIQRTEQGDSAMYLCASSPLVGTPYTGELFFGEGSRLTVL.

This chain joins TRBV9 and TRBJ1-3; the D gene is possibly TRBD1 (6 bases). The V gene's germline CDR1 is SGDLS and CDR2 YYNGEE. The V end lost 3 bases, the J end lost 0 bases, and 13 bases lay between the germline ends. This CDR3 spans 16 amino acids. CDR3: CASSGPGQYSGNTIYF. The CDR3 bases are TGTGCCAGCAGCGGGCCCGGACAGTACTCTGGAAACACCATATATTTT.

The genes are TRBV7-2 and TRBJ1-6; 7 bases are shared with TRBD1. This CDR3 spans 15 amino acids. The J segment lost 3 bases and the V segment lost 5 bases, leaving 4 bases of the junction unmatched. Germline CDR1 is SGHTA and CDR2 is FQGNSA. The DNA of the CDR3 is TGTGCCAGCAGCGCCGGGACAGACTATAATTCACCCCTCCACTTT. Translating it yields CASSAGTDYNSPLHF.

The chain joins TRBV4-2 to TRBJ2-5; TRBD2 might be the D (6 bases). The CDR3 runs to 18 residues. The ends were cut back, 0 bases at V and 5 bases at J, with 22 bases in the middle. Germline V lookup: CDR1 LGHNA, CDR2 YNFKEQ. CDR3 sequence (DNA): TGTGCCAGCAGCCAAGATTGGGGGAGGCTAGCGCAGGACGAGACCCAGTACTTC. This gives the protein CASSQDWGRLAQDETQYF.

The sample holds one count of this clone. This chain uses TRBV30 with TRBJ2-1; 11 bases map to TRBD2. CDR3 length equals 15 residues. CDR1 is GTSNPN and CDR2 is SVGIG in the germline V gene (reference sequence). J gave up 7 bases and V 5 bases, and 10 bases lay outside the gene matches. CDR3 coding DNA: TGTGCCTGGGACCGGGGGACTAGCGGTCCTAATGAGCAGTTCTTC. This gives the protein CAWDRGTSGPNEQFF.

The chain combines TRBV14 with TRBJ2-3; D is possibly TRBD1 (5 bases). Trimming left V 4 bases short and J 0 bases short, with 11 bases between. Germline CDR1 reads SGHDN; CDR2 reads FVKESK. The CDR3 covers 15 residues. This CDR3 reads CASSRTTASTDTQYF. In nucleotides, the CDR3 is TGTGCCAGCAGCCGAACGACAGCCAGCACAGATACGCAGTATTTT.

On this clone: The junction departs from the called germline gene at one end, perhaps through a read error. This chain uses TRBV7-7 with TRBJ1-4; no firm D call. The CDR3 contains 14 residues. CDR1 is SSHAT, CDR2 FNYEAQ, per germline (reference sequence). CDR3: CASSRTGSNEKLFF. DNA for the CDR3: TGTGCTAGCAGTCGGACTGGTAGTAATGAAAAACTGTTTTTT.

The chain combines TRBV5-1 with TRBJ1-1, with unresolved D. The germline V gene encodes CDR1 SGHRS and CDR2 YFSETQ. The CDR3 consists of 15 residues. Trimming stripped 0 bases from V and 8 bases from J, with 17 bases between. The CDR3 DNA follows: TGCGCCAGCAGCTTGGAAAGTTCGGGTTCTTTAGAAGCTTTCTTT. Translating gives CASSLESSGSLEAFF.

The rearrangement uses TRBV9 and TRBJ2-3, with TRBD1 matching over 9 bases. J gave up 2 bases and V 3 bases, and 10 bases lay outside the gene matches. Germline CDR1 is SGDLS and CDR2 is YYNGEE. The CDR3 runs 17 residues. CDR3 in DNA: TGTGCCAGCAGCGCGAGTCCCTGGACAGGGGCCACAGATACGCAGTATTTT. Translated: CASSASPWTGATDTQYF. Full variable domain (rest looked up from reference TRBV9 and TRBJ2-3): DSGVTQTPKHLITATGQRVTLRCSPRSGDLSVYWYQQSLDQGLQFLIQYYNGEERAKGNILERFSAQQFPDLHSELNLSSLELGDSALYFCASSASPWTGATDTQYFGPGTRLTVL.

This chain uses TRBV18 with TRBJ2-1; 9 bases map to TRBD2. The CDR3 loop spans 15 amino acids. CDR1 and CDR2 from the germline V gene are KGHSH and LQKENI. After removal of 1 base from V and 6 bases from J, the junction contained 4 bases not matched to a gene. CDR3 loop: CASSPQGLAANEQFF. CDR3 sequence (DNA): TGTGCCAGCTCACCACAGGGACTAGCAGCCAATGAGCAGTTCTTC.

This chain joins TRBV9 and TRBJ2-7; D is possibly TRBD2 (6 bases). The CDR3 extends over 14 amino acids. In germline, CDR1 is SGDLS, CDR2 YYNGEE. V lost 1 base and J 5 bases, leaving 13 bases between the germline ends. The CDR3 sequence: CASSVKTSPHEQYF. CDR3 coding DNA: TGTGCCAGCAGCGTAAAGACTAGTCCCCACGAGCAGTACTTC. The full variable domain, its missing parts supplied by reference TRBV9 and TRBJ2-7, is DSGVTQTPKHLITATGQRVTLRCSPRSGDLSVYWYQQSLDQGLQFLIQYYNGEERAKGNILERFSAQQFPDLHSELNLSSLELGDSALYFCASSVKTSPHEQYFGPGTRLTVT.

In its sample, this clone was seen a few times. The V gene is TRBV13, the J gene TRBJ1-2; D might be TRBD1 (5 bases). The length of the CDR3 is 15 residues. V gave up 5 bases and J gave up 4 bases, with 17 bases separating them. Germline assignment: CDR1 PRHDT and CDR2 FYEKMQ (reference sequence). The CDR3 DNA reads TGTGCCAGCAGCGATTCCCGGGGGGTAGTCTATGGCTACACCTTC. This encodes CASSDSRGVVYGYTF.

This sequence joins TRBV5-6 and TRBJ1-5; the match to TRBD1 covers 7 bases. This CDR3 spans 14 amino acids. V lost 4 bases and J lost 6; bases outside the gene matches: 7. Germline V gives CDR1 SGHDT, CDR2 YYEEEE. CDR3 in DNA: TGTGCCAGCAGCACAGGGGTTGTAGCTCAGCCCCAGCATTTT. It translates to CASSTGVVAQPQHF.

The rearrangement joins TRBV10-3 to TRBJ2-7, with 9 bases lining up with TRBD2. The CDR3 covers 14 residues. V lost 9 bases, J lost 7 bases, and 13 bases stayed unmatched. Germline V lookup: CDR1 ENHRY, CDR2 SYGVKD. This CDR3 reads CAIVSGGPFSEQYF. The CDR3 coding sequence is TGTGCCATAGTTAGCGGGGGCCCCTTTTCGGAGCAGTACTTC.

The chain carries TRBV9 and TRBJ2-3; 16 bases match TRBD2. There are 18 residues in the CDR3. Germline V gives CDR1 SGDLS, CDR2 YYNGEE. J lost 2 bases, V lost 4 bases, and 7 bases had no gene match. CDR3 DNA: TGTGCCAGCAGCACCGGGACTAGCGGGAGGGCCCTCACAGATACGCAGTATTTT. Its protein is CASSTGTSGRALTDTQYF.

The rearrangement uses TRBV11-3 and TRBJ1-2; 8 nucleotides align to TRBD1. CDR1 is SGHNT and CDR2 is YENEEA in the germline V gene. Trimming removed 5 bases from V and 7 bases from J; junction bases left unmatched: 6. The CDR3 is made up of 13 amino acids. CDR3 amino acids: CASSDSGGRGYTF. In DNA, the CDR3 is TGTGCCAGCAGCGATTCAGGGGGCCGTGGCTACACCTTC.